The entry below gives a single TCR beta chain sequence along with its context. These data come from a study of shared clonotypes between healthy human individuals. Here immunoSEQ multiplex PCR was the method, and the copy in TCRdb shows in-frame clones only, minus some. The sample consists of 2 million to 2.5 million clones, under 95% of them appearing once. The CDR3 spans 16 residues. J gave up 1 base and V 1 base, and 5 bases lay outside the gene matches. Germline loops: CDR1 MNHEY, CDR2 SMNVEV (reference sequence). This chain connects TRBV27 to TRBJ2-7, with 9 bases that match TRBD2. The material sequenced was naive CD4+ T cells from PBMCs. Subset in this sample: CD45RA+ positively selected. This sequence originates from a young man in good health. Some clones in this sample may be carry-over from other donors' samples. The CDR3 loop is CASSLFRTSVSYEQYF. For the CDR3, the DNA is TGTGCCAGCAGTTTATTCCGGACTAGCGTTTCCTACGAGCAGTACTTC.